The subject of this entry is one TCR beta chain. CD45RO-negative cells were positively selected for CCR7, leaving out terminally differentiated effector memory CD45RA+ cells. The healthy adult donors were HIV-negative and reported no recent acute infections or vaccinations. These data originate in a study of shared clonotypes between healthy human individuals. Study-level information: A donor's plate count was three for CD4 naive and three for CD4 memory; CD8 naive had two and CD8 memory one.

V was shortened by 4 bases and J by 2 bases, with 12 bases between the two germline ends. Germline CDR1 reads SGDLS; CDR2 reads YYNGEE. The CDR3 consists of 14 residues. Using approximately 200 ng DNA, 30,000 or so T cell genomes, the sorted-subset replicate PCRs were run. Study processing details: Junction-only sequences without quality scores were provided by ImmunoSEQ, so filtering was different. Generated by immunoSEQ multiplex PCR, the TCRdb table keeps only in-frame clones and is missing some. V and J calls and clone size come straight from that table; D and trimming were deduced from the DNA. The sample lists 760,000 or so clones; about 96% were seen once.

The sample comprised naive CD8+ T cells sorted from blood. The chain is built from TRBV9 and TRBJ2-5, with D hard to call. The receptor's source is a man aged 25-45 years in good health. CDR3 loop: CASSTGAKQETQYF. In DNA form, the CDR3 reads TGTGCCAGCAGCACGGGTGCCAAGCAAGAGACCCAGTACTTC. The full variable domain, its missing parts supplied by reference TRBV9 and TRBJ2-5, is DSGVTQTPKHLITATGQRVTLRCSPRSGDLSVYWYQQSLDQGLQFLIQYYNGEERAKGNILERFSAQQFPDLHSELNLSSLELGDSALYFCASSTGAKQETQYFGPGTRLLVL.